This TCR beta chain was observed in a study of control samples from healthy donors and cancer patients (dated by TCRdb to 2020 to 2021). The CDR3 runs 16 amino acids, cysteine and phenylalanine included. Of the read, only the CDR3 DNA is kept; its 48 bases are in frame from base 1. Relative to germline, V is 0 bases shorter and J is 2 bases shorter, with 12 bases between their ends. The germline V gene gives CDR1 as LGHNA and CDR2 as YSLEER. This clone appeared once. Its binding antigen is unknown. Base qualities were left out, and no much larger clone turns up one base away. Library preparation used the immunoSEQ multiplex PCR assay. Held by TCRdb, this immuneACCESS table contains in-frame sequences only and omits some clones. Under half of the omission traces to an unresolved V gene where checked; the cause of the rest is unknown. The sample data list roughly 370,000 clones, and about nine tenths of these were observed just once. The ten largest account for over 5.5% of the sample.

The rearranged chain carries TRBV4-3 and TRBJ2-3, with an unclear D gene assignment. This TCR was recovered from a middle-aged man with head and neck cancer. Sequencing was performed on PBMCs. The DNA reads as follows: TGCGCCAGCAGCCAAGATCGATTGGGCTTCACAGATACGCAGTATTTT. Its protein product is CASSQDRLGFTDTQYF.